The next 21 T cell receptor beta chains were all read from a single sample in a study of cytomegalovirus exposure and HLA in healthy donors. Sequencing used immunoSEQ multiplex PCR; TCRdb keeps in-frame clones, though not all of them. The sample has about 120,000 clones; roughly 89% are singletons. Sample: PBMCs. The receptors shown here come from a woman under 30 in good health and CMV-seronegative.

The J gene is TRBJ1-3, the V gene TRBV6-6, with D unclear. The germline V gene encodes CDR1 MNHNY and CDR2 SVGAGI (reference sequence). Trimming stripped 2 bases from V and 0 bases from J, with 11 bases between. The CDR3 spans 16 residues. The CDR3 bases are TGTGCCAGCAGTTACACCACAGATGTCTCTGGAAACACCATATATTTT. Protein sequence: CASSYTTDVSGNTIYF.

The gene calls are TRBV5-1 and TRBJ2-1, with TRBD1 matching over 8 bases. V trimming: 3 bases; J trimming: 1 base; junction bases outside the gene matches: 9. Germline lookup yields CDR1 SGHRS and CDR2 YFSETQ. CDR3 length: 17 amino acids. CDR3 in amino acids: CASSSTGGWVSYNEQFF. In nucleotides, the CDR3 is TGCGCCAGCAGCTCAACAGGGGGGTGGGTTTCCTACAATGAGCAGTTCTTC. The whole variable domain, remainder taken from reference TRBV5-1 and TRBJ2-1, is KAGVTQTPRYLIKTRGQQVTLSCSPISGHRSVSWYQQTPGQGLQFLFEYFSETQRNKGNFPGRFSGRQFSNSRSEMNVSTLELGDSALYLCASSSTGGWVSYNEQFFGPGTRLTVL.

This sequence joins TRBV29-1 and TRBJ1-2; D gene ambiguous. The length of the CDR3 is 14 residues. V was clipped by 4 bases and J by 7 bases, with 19 bases between them. Germline V gene sequence: CDR1 SQVTM, CDR2 ANQGSEA. Written as DNA, the CDR3 is TGCAGCGTTGGGGGTATATCGGGGAGTATTGGCTACACCTTC. As protein: CSVGGISGSIGYTF. Filled out from reference TRBV29-1 and TRBJ1-2, the complete variable domain reads SAVISQKPSRDICQRGTSLTIQCQVDSQVTMMFWYRQQPGQSLTLIATANQGSEATYESGFVIDKFPISRPNLTFSTLTVSNMSPEDSSIYLCSVGGISGSIGYTFGSGTRLTVV.

V gene TRBV9 combines with J gene TRBJ2-3; 9 nucleotides agree with TRBD1. In germline, CDR1 is SGDLS, CDR2 YYNGEE. The V and J ends lost 0 bases and 3 bases, in that order; junction bases with no gene match: 5. This CDR3 region has 16 residues. The CDR3 region has the DNA TGTGCCAGCAGCGTAGTCGGGACAGGGAGGACAGATACGCAGTATTTT. Protein product: CASSVVGTGRTDTQYF.

This chain connects TRBV6-1 to TRBJ2-3; maybe TRBD2 (8 bases). This CDR3 contains 12 residues. Germline values: CDR1 MNHNS, CDR2 SASEGT. Trimming took off 6 bases at V and 10 bases at J, with 14 bases between the two ends. The CDR3 sequence is CASRTGGTAQYF. The CDR3 DNA reads TGTGCCAGCAGGACGGGGGGGACAGCGCAGTATTTT.

The CDR3 loop is CASSFQGLGEQFF. CDR3 coding DNA: TGTGCCAGCAGTTTTCAGGGGTTGGGTGAGCAGTTCTTC. J is TRBJ2-1 and V is TRBV27, with a weak D call TRBD1 (6 bases). CDR3 length: 13 residues. The ends were cut back, 3 bases at V and 9 bases at J, with 12 bases in the middle. Per germline, CDR1 MNHEY and CDR2 SMNVEV (reference sequence).

The chain links TRBV12-5 to TRBJ2-7, with D tentatively TRBD1 (5 bases). The CDR3 is 12 amino acids. V lost 10 bases and J lost 2, with 12 bases in between. Germline CDR1 is LGHNT and CDR2 is FRNRAP. The CDR3 reads CAMGDSTYEQYF. The CDR3 coding sequence is TGTGCTATGGGCGACAGCACCTACGAGCAGTACTTC.

The rearrangement uses TRBV10-3 and TRBJ2-1, with TRBD2 matching over 10 bases. CDR1 and CDR2 (germline): ENHRY, SYGVKD. The CDR3 runs 15 residues. V lost 10 bases, J lost 4 bases, and 10 bases stayed unmatched. CDR3 protein: CATTSSSGGYNEQFF. As DNA, the CDR3 is TGTGCCACCACTTCATCTAGCGGGGGTTACAATGAGCAGTTCTTC.

This chain connects TRBV6-5 to TRBJ2-7; 11 nucleotides align to TRBD1. The CDR3 sequence is 14 residues long. Germline values: CDR1 MNHEY, CDR2 SVGAGI. V lost 5 bases and J lost 1; bases outside the gene matches: 1. Here the CDR3 reads CASSRDRGSYEQYF. The CDR3 DNA reads TGTGCCAGCAGTAGGGACAGGGGGTCCTACGAGCAGTACTTC.

This sequence joins TRBV6-6 and TRBJ2-3; weak D call: TRBD1 (5 bases). CDR1 MNHNY and CDR2 SVGAGI come from the germline V gene (reference sequence). V was shortened by 2 bases and J by 6 bases, with 9 bases between the two germline ends. The CDR3 is 13 amino acids. In DNA form, the CDR3 reads TGTGCCAGCAGTTACAAGGGGTCCGATACGCAGTATTTT. It encodes CASSYKGSDTQYF.

The chain joins TRBV7-7 to TRBJ1-5, with 9 bases lining up with TRBD1. Germline V gives CDR1 SSHAT, CDR2 FNYEAQ (reference sequence). The length of the CDR3 is 22 residues. V was clipped by 5 bases and J by 1 base; unmatched bases: 24. The CDR3, as DNA: TGTGCCAGCAGCCCACGTAGGTGGGACAGGGAGGTAACAATAAAGAGCAATCAGCCCCAGCATTTT. Residues: CASSPRRWDREVTIKSNQPQHF. Together with reference TRBV7-7 and TRBJ1-5, the CDR3 gives the full variable domain: GAGVSQSPRYKVTKRGQDVTLRCDPISSHATLYWYQQALGQGPEFLTYFNYEAQPDKSGLPSDRFSAERPEGSISTLTIQRTEQRDSAMYRCASSPRRWDREVTIKSNQPQHFGDGTRLSIL.

The gene calls are TRBV23-1 and TRBJ2-2; D may be TRBD1 (6 bases). TRBV23-1 is an ORF, and what it does is uncertain. The V end lost 6 bases, the J end lost 4 bases, and 9 bases lay between the germline ends. The CDR3 has 13 amino acids. The CDR3 loop is CASRLDSTGELFF. CDR3 nucleotide sequence: TGCGCCAGCAGGTTGGACAGCACCGGGGAGCTGTTTTTT.

This rearrangement joins TRBV5-1 to TRBJ1-1, with no clear D. Trimming removed 4 bases from V and 7 bases from J, with 17 bases in between. The CDR3 has 14 amino acids. CDR1 is SGHRS, CDR2 YFSETQ, per germline. In nucleotides, the CDR3 is TGCGCCAGCAGCCCCCCCAGCCAGAGACTTGAAGCTTTCTTT. Residues: CASSPPSQRLEAFF.

This clone was observed a few times. The gene calls are TRBV15 and TRBJ1-5, with 8 bases aligning to TRBD1. The CDR3 loop spans 14 amino acids. J lost 4 bases, V lost 3 bases, and 2 bases had no gene match. CDR1 is LNHNV, CDR2 YYDKDF, per germline (reference sequence). For the CDR3, the DNA is TGTGCCACCAGCAGGCAGGGGGCGAATCAGCCCCAGCATTTT. Amino acids: CATSRQGANQPQHF.

J is TRBJ2-7 and V is TRBV5-1, with 8 bases aligning to TRBD2. From germline, CDR1 is SGHRS and CDR2 YFSETQ. This CDR3 has 15 residues. V shed 0 bases, J shed 4 bases, and the junction held 6 bases outside the gene matches. Written as DNA, the CDR3 is TGCGCCAGCAGCTTGGGCACCAGCGGGGGATACGAGCAGTACTTC. Translation gives CASSLGTSGGYEQYF.

The rearrangement links TRBV9 to TRBJ2-1, with 12 bases lining up with TRBD2. The trim removed 3 bases at V and 7 bases at J, leaving 8 bases unmatched. The germline V gene has CDR1 SGDLS and CDR2 YYNGEE. The CDR3 has 16 amino acids. The CDR3 DNA reads as TGTGCCAGCAGCGAGCCTACTAGCGGGGGGCGAAATGAGCAGTTCTTC. Translation gives CASSEPTSGGRNEQFF.

The chain has TRBV2 and TRBJ1-1, with unresolved D. This CDR3 has 14 residues. From germline, CDR1 is SNHLY and CDR2 FYNNEI. V was shortened by 7 bases and J by 4 bases, with 16 bases between the two germline ends. The CDR3 sequence is CASIYAMSGTEAFF. CDR3 DNA sequence: TGTGCCAGCATCTACGCGATGTCGGGCACTGAAGCTTTCTTT.

The rearrangement uses TRBV11-1 and TRBJ1-2; 9 positions agree with TRBD1. Germline values: CDR1 SGHAT, CDR2 FQDESV (reference sequence). The CDR3 is 14 residues long. Trimming took 5 bases from V and 4 from J; bases not matched to a gene: 5. CDR3 bases: TGTGCCAGCAGCCTGGGACAGGGACTCTATGGCTACACCTTC. Translating it yields CASSLGQGLYGYTF.

This clone appeared a single time. The rearrangement links TRBV2 to TRBJ2-7, with D possibly TRBD2 on 5 matching bases. With 8 bases removed from V and 2 bases from J, the gap between germline ends came to 19 bases. This CDR3 is 15 amino acids long. Looked up from germline, CDR1 is SNHLY and CDR2 is FYNNEI. CDR3 DNA: TGTGCCAGCGGAGGAGTGGCCGGTTACACCTACGAGCAGTACTTC. Translating it yields CASGGVAGYTYEQYF.

The rearrangement uses TRBV6-6 and TRBJ2-5, with 10 bases identical to TRBD2. Germline V CDR1 and CDR2: MNHNY, SVGAGI (reference sequence). This CDR3 has 15 residues. J gave up 1 base and V 8 bases, and 7 bases lay outside the gene matches. The CDR3 loop reads CASLWSSGGQETQYF. CDR3 in DNA: TGTGCCAGCCTTTGGTCTAGCGGGGGCCAAGAGACCCAGTACTTC.

The gene calls are TRBV27 and TRBJ2-7; 7 nucleotides align to TRBD1. The CDR3 runs 16 residues. The germline V gene encodes CDR1 MNHEY and CDR2 SMNVEV (reference sequence). The V and J ends lost 7 bases and 2 bases, in that order; junction bases with no gene match: 14. The CDR3 sequence: CASTSHKDRTPYEQYF. DNA of the CDR3: TGTGCCAGCACCTCCCATAAGGACAGGACCCCCTACGAGCAGTACTTC.